Listed below are T cell receptor beta chains from one sample, sequenced in a study of blood T cell repertoires in COVID-19. Assay: immunoSEQ multiplex PCR; the TCRdb copy retains only in-frame clones and omits some. The repertoire consists of 300,000 or so clones, with over 75% occurring once and the leading ten covering 0.9% to 1.2%. Sequenced sample: PBMCs or T cells enriched from blood (not recorded which). These receptors were collected from a woman aged 25-40 years who had recovered from COVID-19. CDR3s include the opening cysteine and the closing phenylalanine or tryptophan. A D gene is named only where the DNA matches it firmly. Not all rows give a size; the values are once, few, many and, for expanded clones, a class.

j_call: TRBJ2-3
v_call: TRBV3-1/TRBV3-2
d_call: -
clone_size: -
cdr3_aa: CASSQGRGRGDTQYF
cdr3_nt: TGTGCCAGCAGCCAAGGGCGGGGCCGAGGGGATACGCAGTATTTT

j_call: TRBJ2-6
v_call: TRBV3-1/TRBV3-2
d_call: -
clone_size: -
cdr3_aa: CASSLQLPSSGANVLTF
cdr3_nt: TGTGCCAGCAGCCTCCAACTTCCGTCCTCTGGGGCCAACGTCCTGACTTTC

j_call: TRBJ1-1
v_call: TRBV6-1
d_call: -
clone_size: -
cdr3_aa: CASSEFQAALF
cdr3_nt: TGTGCCAGCAGTGAATTCCAAGCGGCCCTATTT

j_call: TRBJ2-7
v_call: TRBV28
d_call: -
clone_size: -
cdr3_aa: CASSLTGVFSSYEQYF
cdr3_nt: TGTGCCAGCAGTCTAACCGGGGTTTTTAGCTCCTACGAGCAGTACTTC

j_call: TRBJ1-1
v_call: TRBV6-5
d_call: -
clone_size: -
cdr3_aa: CASSYSDISNTEAFF
cdr3_nt: TGTGCCAGCAGTTACTCGGACATATCGAACACTGAAGCTTTCTTT

j_call: TRBJ2-1
v_call: TRBV29-1
d_call: -
clone_size: -
cdr3_aa: CSVEESKDSTPPYGPYNEQFF
cdr3_nt: TGCAGCGTTGAAGAATCCAAGGACAGTACGCCCCCCTACGGCCCCTACAATGAGCAGTTCTTC

j_call: TRBJ2-2
v_call: TRBV7-2
d_call: -
clone_size: -
cdr3_aa: CASSFPERGLFNTGELFF
cdr3_nt: TGTGCCAGCAGCTTCCCGGAACGTGGGCTTTTCAACACCGGGGAGCTGTTTTTT

j_call: TRBJ2-2
v_call: TRBV7-2
d_call: -
clone_size: -
cdr3_aa: CASSLRRERSGELFF
cdr3_nt: TGTGCCAGCAGCTTGCGTCGGGAACGTTCCGGGGAGCTGTTTTTT

j_call: TRBJ2-7
v_call: TRBV11-3
d_call: -
clone_size: few
cdr3_aa: CASSLNPPKRVPSYEQYF
cdr3_nt: TGTGCCAGCAGCTTAAACCCCCCCAAGCGGGTTCCTTCCTACGAGCAGTACTTC

j_call: TRBJ1-5
v_call: TRBV19
d_call: TRBD1
clone_size: -
cdr3_aa: CASSMTGGRNQPQHF
cdr3_nt: TGTGCCAGTAGTATGACAGGGGGACGGAATCAGCCCCAGCATTTT

j_call: TRBJ1-5
v_call: TRBV6-4
d_call: -
clone_size: -
cdr3_aa: CASSDGLGEVGNQPQHF
cdr3_nt: TGTGCCAGCAGTGACGGGTTAGGGGAGGTAGGCAATCAGCCCCAGCATTTT

j_call: TRBJ1-1
v_call: TRBV12-5
d_call: TRBD1
clone_size: -
cdr3_aa: CASGLEQGTEAFF
cdr3_nt: TGTGCTAGTGGTTTGGAACAGGGGACTGAAGCTTTCTTT

j_call: TRBJ2-2
v_call: TRBV7-9
d_call: TRBD2
clone_size: -
cdr3_aa: CASSPKAGETGELFF
cdr3_nt: TGTGCCAGCAGCCCGAAGGCGGGAGAAACCGGGGAGCTGTTTTTT

j_call: TRBJ1-6
v_call: TRBV6-2/TRBV6-3
d_call: -
clone_size: -
cdr3_aa: CASSYSAGARNSPLHF
cdr3_nt: TGTGCCAGCAGTTACTCTGCGGGGGCGAGGAATTCACCCCTCCACTTT

j_call: TRBJ1-1
v_call: TRBV5-1
d_call: -
clone_size: -
cdr3_aa: CASSPGEGTRNTEAFF
cdr3_nt: TGCGCCAGCAGCCCCGGGGAGGGTACACGGAACACTGAAGCTTTCTTT

j_call: TRBJ2-5
v_call: TRBV3-1/TRBV3-2
d_call: -
clone_size: -
cdr3_aa: CASSQGPGYQETQYF
cdr3_nt: TGTGCCAGCAGCCAAGGTCCGGGGTACCAAGAGACCCAGTACTTC

j_call: TRBJ1-1
v_call: TRBV12-3/TRBV12-4
d_call: -
clone_size: few
cdr3_aa: CASSLSREAFF
cdr3_nt: TGTGCCAGCAGTTTATCTAGGGAAGCTTTCTTT

j_call: TRBJ2-7
v_call: TRBV28
d_call: TRBD1
clone_size: -
cdr3_aa: CAIGQGYYEQYF
cdr3_nt: TGTGCCATTGGACAGGGTTACTACGAGCAGTACTTC

j_call: TRBJ2-2
v_call: TRBV29-1
d_call: TRBD2
clone_size: -
cdr3_aa: CSVGVGSGSFGTGELFF
cdr3_nt: TGCAGCGTTGGGGTTGGTAGCGGGAGTTTTGGCACCGGGGAGCTGTTTTTT

j_call: TRBJ2-7
v_call: TRBV9
d_call: TRBD2
clone_size: -
cdr3_aa: CASSLLAGELHEQYF
cdr3_nt: TGTGCCAGCAGCCTCTTAGCGGGAGAGCTCCACGAGCAGTACTTC

j_call: TRBJ1-2
v_call: TRBV30
d_call: TRBD1
clone_size: -
cdr3_aa: CAWTSTGVRYGYTF
cdr3_nt: TGTGCCTGGACTTCGACAGGGGTCCGCTATGGCTACACCTTC

j_call: TRBJ1-6
v_call: TRBV28
d_call: TRBD1
clone_size: -
cdr3_aa: CASRRTGDSPLHF
cdr3_nt: TGTGCCAGCCGTCGGACAGGGGATTCACCCCTCCACTTT

j_call: TRBJ1-1
v_call: TRBV3-1/TRBV3-2
d_call: -
clone_size: -
cdr3_aa: CASSQASPVAFF
cdr3_nt: TGTGCCAGCAGCCAAGCTTCCCCCGTGGCTTTCTTT

j_call: TRBJ2-1
v_call: TRBV29-1
d_call: TRBD1
clone_size: -
cdr3_aa: CSVENPDRVYNEQFF
cdr3_nt: TGCAGCGTTGAAAATCCGGACAGGGTCTACAATGAGCAGTTCTTC

j_call: TRBJ1-1
v_call: TRBV7-2
d_call: TRBD1
clone_size: -
cdr3_aa: CASSLRGTVNTEAFF
cdr3_nt: TGTGCCAGCAGCTTAAGGGGGACAGTGAACACTGAAGCTTTCTTT

j_call: TRBJ2-5
v_call: TRBV3-1/TRBV3-2
d_call: TRBD2
clone_size: -
cdr3_aa: CASSQRAGTSAETQYF
cdr3_nt: TGTGCCAGCAGCCAAAGGGCCGGGACTAGTGCAGAGACCCAGTACTTC

j_call: TRBJ2-7
v_call: TRBV19
d_call: TRBD2
clone_size: -
cdr3_aa: CASSIVSSGNLEQYF
cdr3_nt: TGTGCCAGTAGTATAGTGTCTAGCGGGAATCTCGAGCAGTACTTC

j_call: TRBJ2-3
v_call: TRBV5-5
d_call: -
clone_size: -
cdr3_aa: CASSLDISDTQYF
cdr3_nt: TGTGCCAGCAGCTTGGACATCTCAGATACGCAGTATTTT

j_call: TRBJ2-7
v_call: TRBV4-1
d_call: -
clone_size: -
cdr3_aa: CASSQDRSGTSYEQYF
cdr3_nt: TGCGCCAGCAGCCAAGATCGAAGCGGTACCTCCTACGAGCAGTACTTC

j_call: TRBJ1-6
v_call: TRBV15
d_call: -
clone_size: -
cdr3_aa: CATSGGNNSPLHF
cdr3_nt: TGTGCCACCTCGGGGGGGAACAATTCACCCCTCCACTTT

j_call: TRBJ2-1
v_call: TRBV7-3
d_call: -
clone_size: -
cdr3_aa: CASSLTPTSYVGSYNEQFF
cdr3_nt: TGTGCCAGCAGCTTAACCCCAACTAGCTACGTCGGCTCCTACAATGAGCAGTTCTTC

j_call: TRBJ1-5
v_call: TRBV27
d_call: TRBD1
clone_size: -
cdr3_aa: CASSFLARQGLYSNQPQHF
cdr3_nt: TGTGCCAGCAGTTTTTTGGCCCGACAGGGGCTATATAGCAATCAGCCCCAGCATTTT

j_call: TRBJ1-3
v_call: TRBV14
d_call: TRBD1
clone_size: -
cdr3_aa: CASSPPGTGGSGGNTIYF
cdr3_nt: TGTGCCAGCAGCCCCCCCGGGACAGGGGGAAGTGGGGGAAACACCATATATTTT

j_call: TRBJ2-5
v_call: TRBV28
d_call: -
clone_size: -
cdr3_aa: CASSLGTAGTQYF
cdr3_nt: TGTGCCAGCAGTTTAGGAACGGCGGGGACCCAGTACTTC

j_call: TRBJ2-7
v_call: TRBV11-2
d_call: -
clone_size: -
cdr3_aa: CASSLGLAVEDEQYF
cdr3_nt: TGTGCCAGCAGCTTAGGTCTGGCGGTTGAAGACGAGCAGTACTTC

j_call: TRBJ1-2
v_call: TRBV24-1
d_call: TRBD1
clone_size: -
cdr3_aa: CATSDSGGPSDGYTF
cdr3_nt: TGTGCCACCAGTGATTCAGGGGGACCCTCGGATGGCTACACCTTC

j_call: TRBJ1-6
v_call: TRBV7-9
d_call: -
clone_size: -
cdr3_aa: CASSPRQENNSPLHF
cdr3_nt: TGTGCCAGCAGCCCCCGACAGGAAAATAATTCACCCCTCCACTTT

j_call: TRBJ1-1
v_call: TRBV18
d_call: TRBD1
clone_size: -
cdr3_aa: CASSPQAGGMNTEAFF
cdr3_nt: TGTGCCAGCTCACCACAGGCAGGGGGGATGAACACTGAAGCTTTCTTT

j_call: TRBJ2-7
v_call: TRBV9
d_call: TRBD2
clone_size: -
cdr3_aa: CASSVGGSSYEQYF
cdr3_nt: TGTGCCAGCAGCGTGGGCGGGAGTTCCTACGAGCAGTACTTC

j_call: TRBJ2-2
v_call: TRBV19
d_call: -
clone_size: -
cdr3_aa: CASSLPGELFF
cdr3_nt: TGTGCCAGTAGTCTACCCGGGGAGCTGTTTTTT

j_call: TRBJ2-7
v_call: TRBV4-1
d_call: -
clone_size: few
cdr3_aa: CASSQETTSYEQYF
cdr3_nt: TGCGCCAGCAGCCAAGAGACTACCTCCTACGAGCAGTACTTC

j_call: TRBJ2-7
v_call: TRBV20-1
d_call: -
clone_size: -
cdr3_aa: CSASTGSSYEQYF
cdr3_nt: TGCAGTGCTAGTACAGGGAGCTCCTACGAGCAGTACTTC

j_call: TRBJ1-1
v_call: TRBV2
d_call: -
clone_size: -
cdr3_aa: CASIPNGGNTEAFF
cdr3_nt: TGTGCCAGCATCCCGAACGGGGGAAACACTGAAGCTTTCTTT

j_call: TRBJ2-4
v_call: TRBV28
d_call: TRBD1
clone_size: -
cdr3_aa: CASSSSDRDIQYF
cdr3_nt: TGTGCCAGCAGTTCATCGGACAGGGACATTCAGTACTTC

j_call: TRBJ2-3
v_call: TRBV4-3
d_call: TRBD2
clone_size: -
cdr3_aa: CASSPWTSGPSTDTQYF
cdr3_nt: TGCGCCAGCAGCCCTTGGACTAGCGGGCCTAGCACAGATACGCAGTATTTT

j_call: TRBJ2-7
v_call: TRBV18
d_call: -
clone_size: -
cdr3_aa: CASSRYVDEQYF
cdr3_nt: TGTGCCAGCTCACGCTACGTGGACGAGCAGTACTTC

j_call: TRBJ1-2
v_call: TRBV7-8
d_call: -
clone_size: few
cdr3_aa: CASSPQRDFYGYTF
cdr3_nt: TGTGCCAGCAGCCCTCAGCGGGACTTCTATGGCTACACCTTC

j_call: TRBJ1-2
v_call: TRBV6-6
d_call: -
clone_size: -
cdr3_aa: CAIGGTFYGYTF
cdr3_nt: TGTGCCATCGGGGGGACATTTTATGGCTACACCTTC

j_call: TRBJ1-4
v_call: TRBV21-1
d_call: -
clone_size: -
cdr3_aa: CASSKEGLGEKLFF
cdr3_nt: TGTGCCAGCAGCAAAGAGGGGCTTGGGGAAAAACTGTTTTTT

j_call: TRBJ2-2
v_call: TRBV7-2
d_call: -
clone_size: -
cdr3_aa: CASTRSTIDSPTGELFF
cdr3_nt: TGTGCCAGCACCCGATCGACGATCGACAGTCCCACCGGGGAGCTGTTTTTT

j_call: TRBJ1-2
v_call: TRBV6-2/TRBV6-3
d_call: -
clone_size: -
cdr3_aa: CASSYSEGFNYGYTF
cdr3_nt: TGTGCCAGCAGTTACTCGGAGGGATTCAACTATGGCTACACCTTC

j_call: TRBJ1-4
v_call: TRBV6-6
d_call: TRBD1
clone_size: -
cdr3_aa: CASWGRTGAEIEKLFF
cdr3_nt: TGTGCCAGCTGGGGAAGGACAGGGGCCGAAATTGAAAAACTGTTTTTT